These 2 T cell receptor beta chains were sequenced from one sample in a study of identical twins. Each CDR3 protein gets one entry after TCRdb re-called the 5' RACE reads with MiXCR. The profile shows approximately 210,000 distinct CDR3 sequences, 6.5% of them singletons. These data also featured in a second study, about T cells expressing NK-cell markers.

Sequenced input: CD8+ T cells sorted from blood. Receptors originate from a woman under 30 in good health.

In its sample, this clonotype was seen a few times. The V gene is TRBV7-6, the J gene TRBJ1-1, with no clear D. Germline loops: CDR1 SGHVS, CDR2 FNYEAQ. The CDR3 sequence is 13 residues long. Trimming shortened V by 5 bases and J by 1 base, and 8 bases separated the two germline ends. The CDR3, as DNA: TGTGCCAGCAGCAGAGGGTGGAACACTGAAGCTTTCTTT. Protein sequence: CASSRGWNTEAFF.

The J gene is TRBJ1-1, the V gene TRBV7-9; 9 positions agree with TRBD1. V dropped 5 bases and J dropped 3; count of bases not matched to a gene: 4. The CDR3 contains 14 residues. Germline CDR1 SEHNR, CDR2 FQNEAQ (reference sequence). The CDR3 here is CASSGGQGHTEAFF. The DNA for the CDR3 is TGTGCCAGCAGCGGAGGACAGGGGCACACTGAAGCTTTCTTT.